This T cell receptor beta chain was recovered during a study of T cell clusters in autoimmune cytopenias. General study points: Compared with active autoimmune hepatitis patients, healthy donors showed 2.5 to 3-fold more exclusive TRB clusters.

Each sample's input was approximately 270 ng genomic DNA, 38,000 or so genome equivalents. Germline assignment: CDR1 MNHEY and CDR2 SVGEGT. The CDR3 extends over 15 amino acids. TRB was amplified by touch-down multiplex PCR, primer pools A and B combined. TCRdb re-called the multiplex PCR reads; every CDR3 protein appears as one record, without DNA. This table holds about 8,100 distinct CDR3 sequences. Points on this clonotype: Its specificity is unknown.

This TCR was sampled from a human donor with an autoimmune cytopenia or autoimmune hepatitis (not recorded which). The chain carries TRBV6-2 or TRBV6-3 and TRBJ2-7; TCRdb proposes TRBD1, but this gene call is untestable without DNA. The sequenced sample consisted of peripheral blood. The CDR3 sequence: CASSRNRGWSYEQYF.